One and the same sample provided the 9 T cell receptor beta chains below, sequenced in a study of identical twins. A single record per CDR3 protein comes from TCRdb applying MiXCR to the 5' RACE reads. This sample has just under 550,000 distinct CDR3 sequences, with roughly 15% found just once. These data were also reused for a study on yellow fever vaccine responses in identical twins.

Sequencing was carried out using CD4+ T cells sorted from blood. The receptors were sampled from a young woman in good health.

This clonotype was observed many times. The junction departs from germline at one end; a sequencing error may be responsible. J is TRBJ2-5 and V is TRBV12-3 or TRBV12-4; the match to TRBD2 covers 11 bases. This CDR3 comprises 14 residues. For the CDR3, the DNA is TGTGCCAGCAGTATAGCGGGGGGGCCGGTGACCCAGTACTTC. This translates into CASSIAGGPVTQYF.

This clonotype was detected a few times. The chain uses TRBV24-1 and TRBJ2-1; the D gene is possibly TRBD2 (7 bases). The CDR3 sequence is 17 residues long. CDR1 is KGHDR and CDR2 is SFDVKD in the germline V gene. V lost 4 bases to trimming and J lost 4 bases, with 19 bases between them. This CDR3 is CATSETSGGRDYNEQFF. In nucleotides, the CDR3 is TGTGCCACCAGTGAAACGTCGGGGGGCCGAGATTACAATGAGCAGTTCTTC.

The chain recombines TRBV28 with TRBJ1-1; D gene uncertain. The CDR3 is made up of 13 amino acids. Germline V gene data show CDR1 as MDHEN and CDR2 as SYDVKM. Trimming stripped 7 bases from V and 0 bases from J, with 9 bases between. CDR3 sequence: CASIGQLNTEAFF. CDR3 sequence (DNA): TGTGCCAGCATTGGCCAGCTGAACACTGAAGCTTTCTTT.

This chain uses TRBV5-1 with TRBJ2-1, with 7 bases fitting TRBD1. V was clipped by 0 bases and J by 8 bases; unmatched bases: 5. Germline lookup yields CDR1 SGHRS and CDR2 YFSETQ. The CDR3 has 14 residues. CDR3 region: CASSLGQGIHEQFF. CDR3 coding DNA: TGCGCCAGCAGCTTGGGACAGGGAATCCATGAGCAGTTCTTC.

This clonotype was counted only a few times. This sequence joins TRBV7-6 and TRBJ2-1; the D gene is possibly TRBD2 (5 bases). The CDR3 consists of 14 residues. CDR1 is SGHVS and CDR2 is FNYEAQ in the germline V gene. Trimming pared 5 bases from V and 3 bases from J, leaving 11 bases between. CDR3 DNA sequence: TGTGCCAGCAGCCCCCGGGGATTCTACAATGAGCAGTTCTTC. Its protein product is CASSPRGFYNEQFF.

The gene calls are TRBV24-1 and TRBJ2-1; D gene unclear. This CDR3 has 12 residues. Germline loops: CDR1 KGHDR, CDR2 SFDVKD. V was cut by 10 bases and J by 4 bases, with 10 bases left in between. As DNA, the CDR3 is TGTGCCACGGCCTCCTGGTACAATGAGCAGTTCTTC. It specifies CATASWYNEQFF.

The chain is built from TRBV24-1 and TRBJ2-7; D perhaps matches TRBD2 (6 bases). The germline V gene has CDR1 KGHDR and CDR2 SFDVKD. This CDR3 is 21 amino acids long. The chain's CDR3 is CGACDLTPLADRAGGYGEQYV. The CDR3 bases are TGTGGGGCCTGTGATTTGACCCCTTTGGCCGACCGGGCAGGAGGGTACGGCGAGCAGTACGTC.

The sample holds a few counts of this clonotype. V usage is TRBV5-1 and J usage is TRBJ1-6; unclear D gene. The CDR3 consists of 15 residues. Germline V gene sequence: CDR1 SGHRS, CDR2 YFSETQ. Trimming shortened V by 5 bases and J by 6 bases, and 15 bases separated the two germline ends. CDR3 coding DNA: TGCGCCAGCAGTTCCCCGGGGTGGGGTAATTCACCCCTCCACTTT. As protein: CASSSPGWGNSPLHF.

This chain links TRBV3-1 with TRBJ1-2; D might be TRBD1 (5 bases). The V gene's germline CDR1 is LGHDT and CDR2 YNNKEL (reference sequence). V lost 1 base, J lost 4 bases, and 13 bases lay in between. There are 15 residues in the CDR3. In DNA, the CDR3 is TGTGCCAGCAGCCAAGCTCCGGGACCGGGCTATGGCTACACCTTC. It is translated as CASSQAPGPGYGYTF.